Only a few counts were recorded for the clone carrying this T cell receptor (beta chain). Antigen specificity is unknown. This sample stems from a study of T cells after yellow fever vaccination. Notes on the study in general: Bulk-population clonotypes that are abundant could appear as contaminants in FACS-sorted repertoires. Booster sampling recovered most clones from primary vaccination (96% CD4, approximately 88% CD8).

Each CDR3 protein is one row after TCRdb ran MiXCR on the 5' RACE reads. Of hundreds of thousands of distinct CDR3 sequences listed, 7.5% to 9.5% were seen once; the top ten hold about 3.7%. The sequenced sample was CD4+ T cells sorted from PBMCs, obtained 5 days after the yellow fever booster vaccination. The sequence derives from a man aged 18 to 35 who received the YFV17D yellow fever vaccine.

The CDR3 coding sequence is TGTGCCCTACGGACAGGCCCTACGAACACCGGGGAGCTGTTTTTT. Amino acids: CALRTGPTNTGELFF. The chain joins TRBV12-3 or TRBV12-4 to TRBJ2-2; 7 bases map to TRBD1. With V trimmed by 11 bases and J by 0 bases, 9 bases remained unmatched. CDR3 length: 15 amino acids.